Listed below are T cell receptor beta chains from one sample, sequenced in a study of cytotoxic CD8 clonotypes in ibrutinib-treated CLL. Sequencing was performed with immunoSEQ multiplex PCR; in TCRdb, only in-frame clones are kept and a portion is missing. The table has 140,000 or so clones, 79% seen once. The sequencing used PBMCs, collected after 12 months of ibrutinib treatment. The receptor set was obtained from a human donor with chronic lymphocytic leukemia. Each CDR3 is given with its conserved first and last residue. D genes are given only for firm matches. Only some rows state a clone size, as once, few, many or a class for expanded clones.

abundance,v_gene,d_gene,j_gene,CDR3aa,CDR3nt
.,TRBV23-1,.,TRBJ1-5,CASSQYPSNQPQHF,TGCGCCAGCAGTCAGTACCCTAGCAATCAGCCCCAGCATTTT
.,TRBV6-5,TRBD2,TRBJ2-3,CASSYALAGEGVGQYF,TGTGCCAGCAGTTACGCCCTAGCGGGAGAGGGGGTCGGGCAGTATTTT
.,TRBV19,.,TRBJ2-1,CASSIVKVDEQFF,TGTGCCAGTAGTATAGTAAAGGTAGATGAGCAGTTCTTC
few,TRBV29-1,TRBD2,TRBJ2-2,CSVVAREVTGELFF,TGCAGCGTTGTAGCGCGGGAGGTCACCGGGGAGCTGTTTTTT
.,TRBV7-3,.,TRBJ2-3,CASSRIGLPFPFTDTQYF,TGTGCCAGCAGCCGCATCGGACTACCCTTTCCCTTCACAGATACGCAGTATTTT
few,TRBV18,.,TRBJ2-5,CASSPPNSQETQYF,TGTGCCAGCTCACCACCCAACTCCCAAGAGACCCAGTACTTC
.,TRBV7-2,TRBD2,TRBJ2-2,CASSYTSGRASGELFF,TGTGCCAGCAGCTATACTAGCGGGAGGGCCTCCGGGGAGCTGTTTTTT
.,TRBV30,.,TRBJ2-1,CAWSVSLDHEQFF,TGTGCCTGGAGTGTTAGCCTGGACCATGAGCAGTTCTTC
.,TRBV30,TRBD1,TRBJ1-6,CAWLNRGDNSPLHF,TGTGCCTGGCTTAACAGGGGGGATAATTCACCCCTCCACTTT
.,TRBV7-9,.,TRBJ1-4,CASSLVRGNEKLFF,TGTGCCAGCAGCTTAGTCCGGGGTAATGAAAAACTGTTTTTT
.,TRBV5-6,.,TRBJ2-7,CASRPDLDGYEQYF,TGTGCCAGCAGGCCAGACTTGGACGGCTACGAGCAGTACTTC
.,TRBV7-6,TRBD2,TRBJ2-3,CASSPRGGLSTDTQYF,TGTGCCAGCAGTCCCCGGGGGGGTTTGAGCACAGATACGCAGTATTTT
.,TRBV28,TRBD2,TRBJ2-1,CASEGTSGGSSYNEQFF,TGTGCCAGCGAGGGGACTAGCGGGGGGAGCTCCTACAATGAGCAGTTCTTC
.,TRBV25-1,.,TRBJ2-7,CASSNRIDGNEQYF,TGTGCCAGCAGTAACCGAATCGACGGAAACGAGCAGTACTTC
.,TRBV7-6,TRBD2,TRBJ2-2,CASSLALAGDTGELFF,TGTGCCAGCAGCTTAGCACTAGCGGGAGACACCGGGGAGCTGTTTTTT
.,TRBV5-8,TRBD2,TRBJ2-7,CASSLRLGGRGEQYF,TGTGCCAGCAGCTTGAGGCTGGGCGGGAGGGGCGAGCAGTACTTC
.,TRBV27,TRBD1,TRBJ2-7,CASSRRGFGYEQYF,TGTGCCAGCAGTCGCAGGGGGTTTGGGTACGAGCAGTACTTC
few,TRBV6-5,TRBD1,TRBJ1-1,CASSFGQGNTEAFF,TGTGCCAGCAGTTTCGGACAGGGGAACACTGAAGCTTTCTTT
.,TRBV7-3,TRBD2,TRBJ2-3,CASSSRLAGVPTDTQYF,TGTGCCAGCAGCTCCAGACTAGCGGGAGTCCCCACAGATACGCAGTATTTT
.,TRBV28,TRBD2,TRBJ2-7,CASSPGGIVYEQYF,TGTGCCAGCAGTCCGGGAGGGATAGTTTACGAGCAGTACTTC
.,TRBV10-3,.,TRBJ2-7,CAISERGDFYEQYF,TGTGCCATCAGTGAACGGGGAGACTTCTACGAGCAGTACTTC
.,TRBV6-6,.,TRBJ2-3,CASSGDTQYF,TGTGCCAGCTCTGGAGATACGCAGTATTTT